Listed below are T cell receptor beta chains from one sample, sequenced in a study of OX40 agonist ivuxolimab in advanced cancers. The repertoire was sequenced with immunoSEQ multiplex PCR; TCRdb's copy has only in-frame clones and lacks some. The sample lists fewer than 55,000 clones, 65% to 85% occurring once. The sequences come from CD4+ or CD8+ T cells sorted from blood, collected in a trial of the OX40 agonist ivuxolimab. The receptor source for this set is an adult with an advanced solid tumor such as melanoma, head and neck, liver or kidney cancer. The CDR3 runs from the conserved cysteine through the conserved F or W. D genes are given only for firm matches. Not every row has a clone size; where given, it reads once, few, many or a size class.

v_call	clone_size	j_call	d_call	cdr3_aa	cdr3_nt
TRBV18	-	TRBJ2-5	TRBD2	CASSPPNREVGGETQYF	TGTGCCAGCTCACCCCCGAACCGGGAGGTGGGCGGGGAGACCCAGTACTTC
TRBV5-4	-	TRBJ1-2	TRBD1	CASSPGGTGALVSGYTF	TGTGCCAGCAGCCCCGGTGGGACAGGCGCTTTAGTGAGCGGCTACACCTTC
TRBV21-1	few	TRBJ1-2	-	CASTLGQGWGYTF	TGTGCCAGCACCTTGGGACAGGGCTGGGGCTACACCTTC
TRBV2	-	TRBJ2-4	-	CASSEGWGKNIQYF	TGTGCCAGCAGTGAGGGCTGGGGCAAAAACATTCAGTACTTC
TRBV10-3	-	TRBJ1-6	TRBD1	CAISVGQGGNSPLHF	TGTGCCATCAGTGTGGGACAGGGCGGAAATTCACCCCTCCACTTT
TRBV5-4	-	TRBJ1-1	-	CASSLNTRVTEAFF	TGTGCCAGCAGCTTAAATACCAGGGTCACTGAAGCTTTCTTT
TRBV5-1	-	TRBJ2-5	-	CASMGDGETQYF	TGCGCCAGCATGGGGGACGGAGAGACCCAGTACTTC
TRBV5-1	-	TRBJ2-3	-	CASSYFSGANTQYF	TGCGCCAGCAGCTATTTCTCAGGGGCAAATACGCAGTATTTT
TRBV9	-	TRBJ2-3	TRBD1	CASSVGQGGTDTQYF	TGTGCCAGCAGCGTAGGACAGGGCGGCACAGATACGCAGTATTTT
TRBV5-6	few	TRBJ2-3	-	CASSLVSSTDTQYF	TGTGCCAGCAGCTTGGTGTCTAGCACAGATACGCAGTATTTT
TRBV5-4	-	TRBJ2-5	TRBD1	CASSDQGAGIQETQYF	TGTGCCAGCAGCGACCAGGGGGCAGGGATCCAAGAGACCCAGTACTTC
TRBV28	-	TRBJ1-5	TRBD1	CASSLSTQGANQPQHF	TGTGCCAGCAGTTTATCTACCCAGGGGGCAAATCAGCCCCAGCATTTT
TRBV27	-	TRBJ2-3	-	CASRQGSSDTQYF	TGTGCCAGCAGACAGGGATCATCAGATACGCAGTATTTT
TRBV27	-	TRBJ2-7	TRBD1	CASSQTGISYEQYF	TGTGCCAGCAGCCAGACAGGGATCTCCTACGAGCAGTACTTC
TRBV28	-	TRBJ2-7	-	CASSFSAGAQEQYF	TGTGCCAGCAGTTTTTCGGCAGGGGCACAGGAGCAGTACTTC
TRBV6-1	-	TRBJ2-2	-	CASGARTGELFF	TGTGCCAGCGGGGCCCGCACCGGGGAGCTGTTTTTT
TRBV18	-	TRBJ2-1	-	CASSPVDYNEQFF	TGTGCCAGCTCACCCGTCGATTACAATGAGCAGTTCTTC
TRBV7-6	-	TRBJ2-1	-	CASSLYYNEQFF	TGTGCCAGCAGCCTATACTACAATGAGCAGTTCTTC
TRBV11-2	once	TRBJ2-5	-	CAGSHGSGETQYF	TGTGCCGGCTCACATGGGAGTGGAGAGACCCAGTACTTC
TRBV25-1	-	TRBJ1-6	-	CASGGPSYNSPLHF	TGTGCCAGTGGGGGTCCCTCCTATAATTCACCCCTCCACTTT
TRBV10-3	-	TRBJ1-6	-	CAISESQGRLDSPLHF	TGTGCCATCAGTGAGTCGCAGGGGCGCCTAGATTCACCCCTCCACTTT